This TCR beta chain was sequenced in a study of blood T cell repertoires in COVID-19. On the study more broadly: The study drew acute and convalescent COVID-19 samples from the United States, Italy and Spain.

The repertoire was sequenced with immunoSEQ multiplex PCR; TCRdb's copy has only in-frame clones and lacks some. The table shows approximately 190,000 clones, with about 88% occurring only once. Germline values: CDR1 SGHNT, CDR2 YYREEE (reference sequence). The CDR3 is 17 amino acids. The V segment lost 2 bases and the J segment 0 bases; nucleotides outside the gene matches: 6. The source of this sequence is a man under 40 with active or convalescent COVID-19. The chain uses TRBV5-4 and TRBJ2-4; TRBD2 matches 9 bases. The sample taken for sequencing was peripheral blood. In DNA, the CDR3 is TGTGCCAGCAGCTTCACCCTAGCGGGGTTAGCCAAAAACATTCAGTACTTC. Translated, it gives CASSFTLAGLAKNIQYF.